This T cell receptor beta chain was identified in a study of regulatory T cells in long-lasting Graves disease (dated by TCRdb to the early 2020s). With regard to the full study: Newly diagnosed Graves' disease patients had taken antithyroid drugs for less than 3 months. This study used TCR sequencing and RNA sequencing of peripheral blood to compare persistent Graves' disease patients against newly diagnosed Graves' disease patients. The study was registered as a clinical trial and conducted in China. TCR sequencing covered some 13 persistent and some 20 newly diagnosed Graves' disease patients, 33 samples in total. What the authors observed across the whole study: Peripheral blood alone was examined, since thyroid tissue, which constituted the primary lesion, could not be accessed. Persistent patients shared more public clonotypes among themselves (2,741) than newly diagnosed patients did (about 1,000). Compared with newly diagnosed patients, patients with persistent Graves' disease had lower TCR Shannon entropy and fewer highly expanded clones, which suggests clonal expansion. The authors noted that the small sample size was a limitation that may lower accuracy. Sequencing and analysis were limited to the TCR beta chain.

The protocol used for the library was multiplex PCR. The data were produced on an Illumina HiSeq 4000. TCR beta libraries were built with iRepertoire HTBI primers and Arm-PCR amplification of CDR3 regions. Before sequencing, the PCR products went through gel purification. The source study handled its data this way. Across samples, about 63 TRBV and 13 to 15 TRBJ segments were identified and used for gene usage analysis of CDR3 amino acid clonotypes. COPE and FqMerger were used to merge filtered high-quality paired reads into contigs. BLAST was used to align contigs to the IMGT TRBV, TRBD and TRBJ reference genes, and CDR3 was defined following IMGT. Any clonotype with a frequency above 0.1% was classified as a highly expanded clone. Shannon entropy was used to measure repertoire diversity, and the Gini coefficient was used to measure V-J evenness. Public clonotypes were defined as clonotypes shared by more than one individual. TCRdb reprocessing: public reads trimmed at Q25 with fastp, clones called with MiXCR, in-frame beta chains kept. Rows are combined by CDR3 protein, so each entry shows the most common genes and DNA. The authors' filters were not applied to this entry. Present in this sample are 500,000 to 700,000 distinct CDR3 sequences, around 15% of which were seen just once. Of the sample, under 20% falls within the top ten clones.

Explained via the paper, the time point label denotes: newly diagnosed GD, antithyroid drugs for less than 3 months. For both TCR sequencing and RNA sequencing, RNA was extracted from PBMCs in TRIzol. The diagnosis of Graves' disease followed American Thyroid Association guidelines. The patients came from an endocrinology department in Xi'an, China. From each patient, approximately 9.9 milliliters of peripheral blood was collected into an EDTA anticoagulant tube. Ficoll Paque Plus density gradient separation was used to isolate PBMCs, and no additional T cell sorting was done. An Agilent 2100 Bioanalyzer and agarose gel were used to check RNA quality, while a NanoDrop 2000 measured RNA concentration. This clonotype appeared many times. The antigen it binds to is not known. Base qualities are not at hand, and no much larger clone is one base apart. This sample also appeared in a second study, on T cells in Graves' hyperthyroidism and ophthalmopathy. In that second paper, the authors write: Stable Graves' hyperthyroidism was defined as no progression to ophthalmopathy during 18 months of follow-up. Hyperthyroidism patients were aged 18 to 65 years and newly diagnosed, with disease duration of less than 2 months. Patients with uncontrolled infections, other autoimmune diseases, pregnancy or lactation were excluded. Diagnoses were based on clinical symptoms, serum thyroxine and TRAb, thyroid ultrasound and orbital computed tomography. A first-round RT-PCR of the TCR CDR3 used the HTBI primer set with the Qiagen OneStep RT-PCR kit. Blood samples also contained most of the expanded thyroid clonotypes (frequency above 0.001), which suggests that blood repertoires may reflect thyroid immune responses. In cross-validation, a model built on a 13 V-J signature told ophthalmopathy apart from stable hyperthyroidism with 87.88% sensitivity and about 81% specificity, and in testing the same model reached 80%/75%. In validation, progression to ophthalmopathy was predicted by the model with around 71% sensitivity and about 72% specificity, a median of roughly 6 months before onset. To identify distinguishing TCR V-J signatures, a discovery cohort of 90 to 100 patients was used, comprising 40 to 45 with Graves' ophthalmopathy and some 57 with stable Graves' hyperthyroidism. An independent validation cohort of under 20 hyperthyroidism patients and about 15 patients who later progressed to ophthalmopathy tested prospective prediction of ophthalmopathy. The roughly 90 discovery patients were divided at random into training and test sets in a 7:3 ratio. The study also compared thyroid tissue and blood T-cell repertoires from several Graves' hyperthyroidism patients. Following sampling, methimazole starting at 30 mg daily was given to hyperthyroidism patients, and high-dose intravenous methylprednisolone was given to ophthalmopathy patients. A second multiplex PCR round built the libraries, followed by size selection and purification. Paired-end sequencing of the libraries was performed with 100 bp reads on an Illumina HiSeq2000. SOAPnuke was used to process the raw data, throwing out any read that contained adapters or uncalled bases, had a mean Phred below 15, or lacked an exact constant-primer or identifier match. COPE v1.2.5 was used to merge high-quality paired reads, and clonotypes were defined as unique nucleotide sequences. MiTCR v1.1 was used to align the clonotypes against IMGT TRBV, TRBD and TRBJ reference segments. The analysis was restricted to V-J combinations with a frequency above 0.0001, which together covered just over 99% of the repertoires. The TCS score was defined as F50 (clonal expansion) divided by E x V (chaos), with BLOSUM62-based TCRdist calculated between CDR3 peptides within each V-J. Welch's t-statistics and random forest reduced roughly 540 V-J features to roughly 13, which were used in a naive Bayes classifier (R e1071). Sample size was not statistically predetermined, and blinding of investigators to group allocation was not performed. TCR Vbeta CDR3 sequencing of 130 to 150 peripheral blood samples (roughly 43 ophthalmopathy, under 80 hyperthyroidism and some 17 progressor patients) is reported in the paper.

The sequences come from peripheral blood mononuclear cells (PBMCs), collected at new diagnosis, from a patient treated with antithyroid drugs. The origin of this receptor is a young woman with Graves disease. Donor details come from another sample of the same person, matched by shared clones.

At the DNA level, the sequence is TGTGCCAGCAAACAGAGCGGGGCGGTAGTACGGGAGACCCAGTACTTC. Its coded protein is CASKQSGAVVRETQYF. The chain links TRBV6-2 or TRBV6-3 with TRBJ2-5; TRBD2 lines up with 7 middle nucleotides. Via the germline V gene, CDR1 is MNHEY and CDR2 SVGEGT. V ends up 7 bases short and J 5 bases short, with an unmatched junction base count of 16. Reading from cysteine to phenylalanine, the CDR3 counts 16 amino acids. The sequence is cut down to CDR3 DNA, 48 bases in frame from base 1.